This TCR beta chain was sequenced during a study of blood T cells in healthy people across ages. Study-level points and caveats: TCR beta diversity, measured per million T cells, fell in a roughly linear way with age. What prevented conclusive comparison of naive and antigen-experienced cells was that PBMCs were unsorted.

About this clonotype: The antigen is undetermined.

Then a second PCR, running about 6 to 11 cycles, was carried out with a sample-barcoded 5' primer and a J-beta primer mix. TCRdb reprocessed the 5' RACE reads with MiXCR, giving one entry per CDR3 protein. Of about 1.6 million distinct CDR3 sequences in the sample, about 32% were seen once. Germline CDR1 is MDHEN and CDR2 is SYDVKM. The CDR3 sequence is 16 residues long. After removal of 5 bases from V and 4 bases from J, the junction contained 10 bases not matched to a gene. Researchers collected 9.5 to 10 milliliters of peripheral blood from every single donor. Per sample, extraction of total RNA gave at least 5.5 micrograms in every case.

The chain is built from TRBV28 and TRBJ2-5, with 10 bases identical to TRBD2. The sequencing input was blood. This receptor was taken from a woman aged 30 to 39 in good health. The CDR3 here is CASSLAGALIRETQYF. The CDR3 nucleotides read TGTGCCAGCAGTCTAGCGGGAGCTTTGATTCGAGAGACCCAGTACTTC.